The clone carrying this T cell receptor beta chain was counted at least ten times. The data were taken from a study of CD4 and CD8 cells across lung adenocarcinoma regions. Donors had localized lung adenocarcinoma, a non-small cell lung cancer. A single record per CDR3 protein comes from TCRdb applying MiXCR to the PCR reads. The sample consists of about 23,000 distinct CDR3 sequences, 40% to 65% of them appearing once. This TCR came from a male donor with lung adenocarcinoma. The CD4 and CD8 labels of this study may be unreliable. The material sequenced was CD4+ T cells from the center of a lung tumor.

The CDR3 here is CASSLASARTTRSYNEQFF. The DNA of the CDR3 is TGCGCCAGCAGCTTGGCATCCGCTAGGACAACACGCTCCTACAATGAGCAGTTCTTC. The V call is TRBV5-1, the J call TRBJ2-1; D is perhaps TRBD1 (5 bases). V gave up 0 bases and J gave up 0 bases, with 19 bases separating them. The V gene's germline CDR1 is SGHRS and CDR2 YFSETQ. The CDR3 is 19 amino acids.